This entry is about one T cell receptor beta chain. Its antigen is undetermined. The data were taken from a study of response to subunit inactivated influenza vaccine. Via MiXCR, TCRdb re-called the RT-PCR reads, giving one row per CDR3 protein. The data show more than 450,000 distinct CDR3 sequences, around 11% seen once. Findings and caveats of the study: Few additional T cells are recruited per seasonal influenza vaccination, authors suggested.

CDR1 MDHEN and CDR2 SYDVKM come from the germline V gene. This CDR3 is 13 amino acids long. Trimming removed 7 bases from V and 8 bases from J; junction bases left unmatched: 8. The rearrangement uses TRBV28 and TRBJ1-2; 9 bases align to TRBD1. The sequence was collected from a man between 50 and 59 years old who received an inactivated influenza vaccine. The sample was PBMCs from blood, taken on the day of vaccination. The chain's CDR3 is CASTSRGTGGYTF. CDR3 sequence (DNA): TGTGCCAGCACCTCTAGAGGGACAGGGGGCTACACCTTC.